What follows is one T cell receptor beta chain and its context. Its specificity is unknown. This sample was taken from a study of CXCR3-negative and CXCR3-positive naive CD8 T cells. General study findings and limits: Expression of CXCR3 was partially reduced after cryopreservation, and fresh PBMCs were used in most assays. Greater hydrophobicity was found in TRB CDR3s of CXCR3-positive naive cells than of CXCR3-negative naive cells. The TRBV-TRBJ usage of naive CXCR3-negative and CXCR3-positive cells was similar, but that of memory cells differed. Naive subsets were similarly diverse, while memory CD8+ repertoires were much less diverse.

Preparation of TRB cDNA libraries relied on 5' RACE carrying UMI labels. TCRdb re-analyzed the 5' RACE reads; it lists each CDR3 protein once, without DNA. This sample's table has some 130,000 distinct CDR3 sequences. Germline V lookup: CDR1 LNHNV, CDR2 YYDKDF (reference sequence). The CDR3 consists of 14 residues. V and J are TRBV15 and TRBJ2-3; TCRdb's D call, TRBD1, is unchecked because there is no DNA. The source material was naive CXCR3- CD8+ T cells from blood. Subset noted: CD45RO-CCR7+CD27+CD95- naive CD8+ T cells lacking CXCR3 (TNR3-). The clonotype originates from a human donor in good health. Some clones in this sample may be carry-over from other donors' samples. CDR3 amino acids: CATSTSRATDTQYF.